These 8 T cell receptor beta chains were sequenced from one sample in a study of T-cell reconstitution after alpha-beta-depleted transplantation in children (dated by TCRdb to about 2016). The treatment or condition label here, explained by the study, means: allogeneic hematopoietic cell transplantation with graft depleted of TCRalphabeta T cells and CD19 B cells. Library generation was performed with PCR. Sequenced using an Illumina HiSeq 2500. TCR library preparation used molecular barcoding, with unique molecular identifiers applied to normalize quantification of the TCRbeta repertoire. The public reads were run again by TCRdb, first through fastp at Q25 and then through MiXCR, and only productive beta chains were kept. Entries are consolidated by CDR3 protein sequence, retaining the most common genes and DNA. For this sample there are under 250,000 distinct CDR3 sequences; roughly a sixth appear just once. The ten largest clones capture 43% of the sample.

Sequences were derived from PBMCs, mostly from graft donor cells, sampled 360 days after TCRalphabeta/CD19-depleted stem cell transplant. Receptors originate from a male patient between 2 and 9 years old who had a stem cell transplant for acute lymphoblastic leukemia, so the T cells may come from the graft donor.

This clonotype was found a few times. V gene TRBV20-1 combines with J gene TRBJ2-3, with a possible D match to TRBD2 (6 bases). CDR1 and CDR2 from the germline V gene are DFQATT and SNEGSKA (reference sequence). There are 15 residues in the CDR3. Trimming stripped 0 bases from V and 2 bases from J, with 12 bases between. The CDR3 here is CSARDLAGPTDTQYF. CDR3 sequence (DNA): TGCAGTGCTAGAGATTTGGCGGGGCCCACAGATACGCAGTATTTT.

V is TRBV3-1 and J is TRBJ2-1, with TRBD2 matching over 14 bases. CDR1 and CDR2 from the germline V gene are LGHDT and YNNKEL (reference sequence). This CDR3 has 15 amino acids. V dropped 1 base and J dropped 10; count of bases not matched to a gene: 3. CDR3 sequence reads: CASSQVGLAGGEQFF. The CDR3 region has the DNA TGTGCCAGCAGCCAAGTTGGACTAGCGGGGGGCGAGCAGTTCTTC.

This clonotype was found a few times. This chain connects TRBV5-1 to TRBJ2-2; 13 bases fit TRBD2. This CDR3 is built from 19 residues. Trimming removed 4 bases from V and 4 bases from J; junction bases left unmatched: 13. From germline, CDR1 is SGHRS and CDR2 YFSETQ. CDR3 loop: CASSRPGLAGRFGTGELFF. Written as DNA, the CDR3 is TGCGCCAGCAGCCGTCCGGGACTAGCGGGGCGCTTCGGCACCGGGGAGCTGTTTTTT. The variable domain in full, completed from reference TRBV5-1 and TRBJ2-2, reads KAGVTQTPRYLIKTRGQQVTLSCSPISGHRSVSWYQQTPGQGLQFLFEYFSETQRNKGNFPGRFSGRQFSNSRSEMNVSTLELGDSALYLCASSRPGLAGRFGTGELFFGEGSRLTVL.

At least ten counts were recorded for this clonotype. Sequence at one end of the junction differs from germline and may be a read error. J is TRBJ2-7 and V is TRBV12-3 or TRBV12-4; 9 positions agree with TRBD2. CDR3 length: 13 residues. This CDR3 reads CASSLAGSYEQYF. CDR3 sequence (DNA): TGTGCCAGCAGTCTAGCGGGGAGCTACGAGCAGTACTTC.

The rearrangement links TRBV7-9 to TRBJ2-7, with a possible D match to TRBD1 (6 bases). There are 16 residues in the CDR3. V lost 3 bases and J 0 bases, leaving 15 bases between the germline ends. Germline CDR1 and CDR2: SEHNR and FQNEAQ (reference sequence). The CDR3 is CASSLTGTPSSYEQYF. As DNA, the CDR3 is TGTGCCAGCAGCTTGACCGGGACACCTAGCTCCTACGAGCAGTACTTC. Variable domain in full (rest from reference TRBV7-9 and TRBJ2-7): DTGVSQNPRHKITKRGQNVTFRCDPISEHNRLYWYRQTLGQGPEFLTYFQNEAQLEKSRLLSDRFSAERPKGSFSTLEIQRTEQGDSAMYLCASSLTGTPSSYEQYFGPGTRLTVT.

The chain has TRBV18 and TRBJ1-1; 10 nucleotides agree with TRBD1. Trimming removed 1 base from V and 6 bases from J; junction bases left unmatched: 11. The CDR3 runs to 17 residues. In germline, CDR1 is KGHSH, CDR2 LQKENI. The CDR3 coding sequence is TGTGCCAGCTCACCACTAAGACAGGGGGCGAATCCTTCTGAAGCTTTCTTT. Translated: CASSPLRQGANPSEAFF.

The chain couples TRBV20-1 to TRBJ2-5, with a weak D call TRBD1 (6 bases). Deletions cut 5 bases from V and 3 bases from J, with 10 bases between. From germline, CDR1 is DFQATT and CDR2 SNEGSKA (reference sequence). The CDR3 extends over 12 amino acids. In nucleotides, the CDR3 is TGCAGTGCTGAGGACAGTAAAGAGACCCAGTACTTC. This gives the protein CSAEDSKETQYF.

The chain has TRBV7-9 and TRBJ1-1; D remains ambiguous. Germline loops: CDR1 SEHNR, CDR2 FQNEAQ (reference sequence). Trimming cost V 4 bases and J 2 bases, with 14 bases left between them. The CDR3 is 15 amino acids. The DNA for the CDR3 is TGTGCCAGCAGCTCAGTCATGGGGAGTAACACTGAAGCTTTCTTT. It is translated as CASSSVMGSNTEAFF. The full variable domain, completed using reference TRBV7-9 and TRBJ1-1, is DTGVSQNPRHKITKRGQNVTFRCDPISEHNRLYWYRQTLGQGPEFLTYFQNEAQLEKSRLLSDRFSAERPKGSFSTLEIQRTEQGDSAMYLCASSSVMGSNTEAFFGQGTRLTVV.